The rows below give T cell receptor beta chains drawn from one sample of a study of siplizumab effects on memory and regulatory T cells. TCRdb's table, derived via immunoSEQ multiplex PCR, lists solely in-frame clones and lacks some. The sample consists of approximately 90,000 clones, 85% to 95% of them appearing once. What was sequenced was non-Treg CD4+ T cells sorted from blood. These receptors came from a human donor in good health. The CDR3 runs from the conserved cysteine through the conserved F or W. The D gene is left open where the match is weak. Clone size is stated in some rows and not others, as once, few, many or a class when expanded.

cdr3_aa: CASTTWQMNTGELFF; cdr3_nt: TGTGCCAGCACCACGTGGCAGATGAACACCGGGGAGCTGTTTTTT; d_call: .; clone_size: .; v_call: TRBV2; j_call: TRBJ2-2
cdr3_aa: CASSSHQRDYEQYF; cdr3_nt: TGCGCCAGCAGCTCGCACCAGCGGGACTACGAGCAGTACTTC; d_call: TRBD2; clone_size: .; v_call: TRBV5-1; j_call: TRBJ2-7
cdr3_aa: CASSPFSGVGEQYF; cdr3_nt: TGTGCCAGCAGTCCCTTTTCCGGCGTTGGGGAGCAGTACTTC; d_call: .; clone_size: .; v_call: TRBV2; j_call: TRBJ2-7
cdr3_aa: CASSLRSLGAGSPLHF; cdr3_nt: TGTGCCAGCAGCTTAAGAAGCCTGGGGGCAGGATCACCCCTCCACTTT; d_call: .; clone_size: once; v_call: TRBV7-6; j_call: TRBJ1-6
cdr3_aa: CASSLAGLGETQYF; cdr3_nt: TGTGCCAGCAGCTTAGCGGGGCTGGGGGAGACCCAGTACTTC; d_call: .; clone_size: .; v_call: TRBV7-9; j_call: TRBJ2-5
cdr3_aa: CASSPQGANTIYF; cdr3_nt: TGTGCCAGCAGTCCTCAGGGGGCGAACACCATATATTTT; d_call: TRBD1; clone_size: .; v_call: TRBV6-1; j_call: TRBJ1-3
cdr3_aa: CTSSRALTDPTDTQYF; cdr3_nt: TGCACCAGCAGTCGGGCGCTTACAGATCCCACAGATACGCAGTATTTT; d_call: .; clone_size: once; v_call: TRBV1; j_call: TRBJ2-3
cdr3_aa: CASSSFGEGLGTQYF; cdr3_nt: TGTGCCAGCAGCTCTTTCGGTGAGGGGTTGGGCACGCAGTATTTT; d_call: .; clone_size: .; v_call: TRBV7-9; j_call: TRBJ2-3
cdr3_aa: CASSVPGQGASEQYF; cdr3_nt: TGTGCCAGCAGTGTACCGGGACAGGGGGCGTCGGAGCAGTACTTC; d_call: TRBD1; clone_size: .; v_call: TRBV7-2; j_call: TRBJ2-7
cdr3_aa: CASSPDLSLNEQFF; cdr3_nt: TGTGCCAGCTCACCGGACTTGTCCCTCAATGAGCAGTTCTTC; d_call: .; clone_size: .; v_call: TRBV18; j_call: TRBJ2-1
cdr3_aa: CASSLVAATGELFF; cdr3_nt: TGTGCCAGCAGCTTAGTCGCAGCGACCGGGGAGCTGTTTTTT; d_call: .; clone_size: .; v_call: TRBV7-9; j_call: TRBJ2-2
cdr3_aa: CASQPGGTVTNTEAFF; cdr3_nt: TGTGCCAGTCAACCTGGGGGGACAGTTACCAACACTGAAGCTTTCTTT; d_call: TRBD1; clone_size: .; v_call: TRBV19; j_call: TRBJ1-1